These 27 T cell receptor beta chains came from one sample sequenced in a study of PD-1 blockade in classical Hodgkin lymphoma (dated by TCRdb to about 2020). Library preparation was by the immunoSEQ multiplex PCR assay. TCRdb provides this immuneACCESS table in a form limited to in-frame rearrangements. Some clones are lacking; in checked studies, under half of them reflect an unresolved V gene, and why the rest are absent is not known. Counted in this sample were roughly 10,000 clones; about 80% of them appeared once. The top ten clones comprise roughly 35% of the sample. The time point label on this specimen signifies: cycle 2 day 1 (C2D1) of nivolumab. All trial patients had relapsed after autologous stem cell transplantation, with cohorts A, B and C differing in prior brentuximab vedotin exposure. The specimen was peripheral blood mononuclear cells (PBMCs), collected before the second cycle of nivolumab. The receptor source for this set is a human donor with classical Hodgkin lymphoma.

The rearrangement joins TRBV7-9 to TRBJ2-5; D remains ambiguous. The CDR3 is 13 amino acids. The germline V gene encodes CDR1 SEHNR and CDR2 FQNEAQ (reference sequence). Trimming removed 5 bases at V and 5 bases at J, with 12 bases between. The CDR3 is CASSLITVETQYF. The CDR3 nucleotides read TGTGCCAGCAGCCTAATAACTGTGGAGACCCAGTACTTC.

This CDR3 is CASSLRRQVADTQYF. In nucleotides, the CDR3 is TGCGCCAGCAGCTTGCGGCGACAGGTTGCGGATACGCAGTATTTT. The chain links TRBV5-1 to TRBJ2-3; weak D call: TRBD1 (6 bases). The CDR3 contains 15 residues. Trimming took off 1 base at V and 6 bases at J, with 15 bases between the two ends. The V gene's germline CDR1 is SGHRS and CDR2 YFSETQ.

The chain recombines TRBV13 with TRBJ2-1; tentative D call: TRBD1 (6 bases). This CDR3 has 16 residues. The V end lost 6 bases, the J end lost 7 bases, and 22 bases lay between the germline ends. The germline V gene has CDR1 PRHDT and CDR2 FYEKMQ (reference sequence). The CDR3 bases are TGTGCCAGCAGTAACCAGTGGACAGCGTATGAAAATGAGCAGTTCTTC. It specifies CASSNQWTAYENEQFF.

The rearrangement joins TRBV18 to TRBJ2-7; no reliable D call. V lost 0 bases and J 3 bases, leaving 6 bases between the germline ends. CDR1 and CDR2 from the germline V gene are KGHSH and LQKENI. CDR3 length equals 13 residues. In DNA, the CDR3 is TGTGCCAGCTCACCACCTATACTCTACGAGCAGTACTTC. It translates to CASSPPILYEQYF.

J is TRBJ1-1 and V is TRBV27, with D uncertain. The CDR3 has 13 residues. Between the trimmed V and J ends, which lost 5 bases and 0 bases, there was a span of 7 bases. Looked up from germline, CDR1 is MNHEY and CDR2 is SMNVEV (reference sequence). CDR3 sequence reads: CASSPWMNTEAFF. The DNA for the CDR3 is TGTGCCAGCAGTCCGTGGATGAACACTGAAGCTTTCTTT.

The rearrangement links TRBV5-6 to TRBJ2-6; D is possibly TRBD2 (6 bases). The CDR3 length is 16 residues. V was shortened by 4 bases and J by 0 bases, with 11 bases between the two germline ends. Germline V CDR1 and CDR2: SGHDT, YYEEEE. CDR3 amino acids: CASSPRRGSGANVLTF. CDR3 DNA sequence: TGTGCCAGCAGCCCGAGGAGGGGCTCTGGGGCCAACGTCCTGACTTTC.

The gene calls are TRBV28 and TRBJ2-1; 8 nucleotides align to TRBD2. The ends lost 6 bases at V and 3 bases at J; junction bases unmatched: 7. Germline values: CDR1 MDHEN, CDR2 SYDVKM. The CDR3 has 15 amino acids. CDR3 sequence reads: CASRTSGRYYNEQFF. The CDR3 DNA reads TGTGCCAGCAGAACAAGCGGGAGATACTACAATGAGCAGTTCTTC. The entire variable domain, with the rest obtained from reference TRBV28 and TRBJ2-1, is as follows: DVKVTQSSRYLVKRTGEKVFLECVQDMDHENMFWYRQDPGLGLRLIYFSYDVKMKEKGDIPEGYSVSREKKERFSLILESASTNQTSMYLCASRTSGRYYNEQFFGPGTRLTVL.

The gene calls are TRBV15 and TRBJ1-2, with D hard to call. The germline V gene has CDR1 LNHNV and CDR2 YYDKDF (reference sequence). This CDR3 is 15 amino acids long. With 1 base removed from V and 1 base from J, the gap between germline ends came to 10 bases. This chain's CDR3 is CATSRGRRINYGYTF. CDR3 coding DNA: TGTGCCACCAGCAGAGGACGGCGAATTAACTATGGCTACACCTTC.

The V gene is TRBV6-5, the J gene TRBJ1-1; D unclear. V dropped 6 bases and J dropped 1 base, with 9 bases sitting between them. The germline V gene has CDR1 MNHEY and CDR2 SVGAGI. The CDR3 contains 13 residues. CDR3 sequence reads: CASRQNKNTEAFF. CDR3 coding DNA: TGTGCCAGCAGACAAAACAAGAACACTGAAGCTTTCTTT.

Sample share makes this clone large (0.1 to 1%). The CDR3 sequence: CASSPDRANEKLFF. CDR3 in DNA: TGTGCCAGCTCACCGGACAGGGCTAATGAAAAACTGTTTTTT. V and J are TRBV18 and TRBJ1-4; 8 bases fit TRBD1. The V gene end was trimmed by 3 bases and the J gene end by 3 bases; junction bases not matched to a gene: 0. CDR3 length: 14 residues. Germline CDR1 is KGHSH and CDR2 is LQKENI.

Here the CDR3 reads CASSDLGEKLFF. Here the CDR3 DNA reads TGTGCCAGCTCTGACCTCGGGGAAAAACTGTTTTTT. This chain uses TRBV6-6 with TRBJ1-4, with D unclear. CDR1 and CDR2 from the germline V gene are MNHNY and SVGAGI (reference sequence). CDR3 length equals 12 residues. Trimming stripped 8 bases from V and 8 bases from J, with 12 bases between.

The chain links TRBV25-1 to TRBJ1-2; D possibly corresponds to TRBD1 (5 bases). The germline V gene has CDR1 MGHDK and CDR2 SYGVNS. V lost 5 bases and J lost 7, with 8 bases in between. The CDR3 runs 11 residues. The CDR3: CASSRGGGYTF. In DNA form, the CDR3 reads TGTGCCAGCAGTCGTGGGGGTGGCTACACCTTC.

The chain joins TRBV5-1 to TRBJ2-7; 8 positions match TRBD2. The CDR3 totals 16 residues. Per the germline V gene, CDR1 is SGHRS and CDR2 is YFSETQ. J gave up 6 bases and V 2 bases, and 13 bases lay outside the gene matches. CDR3 DNA sequence: TGCGCCAGCAGCTTTCAAAGCCCGACTAGCGCCAGCGAGCAGTACTTC. Its translation: CASSFQSPTSASEQYF.

The rearrangement joins TRBV2 to TRBJ2-7, with TRBD2 identical over 8 bases. The germline V gene encodes CDR1 SNHLY and CDR2 FYNNEI. The J segment lost 1 base and the V segment lost 5 bases, leaving 4 bases of the junction unmatched. The CDR3 runs 14 residues. CDR3 residues: CASSRLAQSYEQYF. CDR3 coding DNA: TGTGCCAGCAGTAGACTAGCGCAATCCTACGAGCAGTACTTC.

The chain joins TRBV4-1 to TRBJ1-6; weak D call: TRBD1 (5 bases). In germline, CDR1 is MGHRA, CDR2 YSYEKL. V was clipped by 4 bases and J by 5 bases, with 15 bases between them. CDR3 length: 16 amino acids. The DNA for the CDR3 is TGCGCCAGCAGCCCGAGCCTTCAGGGAAATAATTCACCCCTCCACTTT. It yields the protein CASSPSLQGNNSPLHF.

The V gene is TRBV28, the J gene TRBJ2-7; D gene unclear. V was shortened by 8 bases and J by 2 bases, with 10 bases between the two germline ends. CDR3 size: 12 residues. Germline V gives CDR1 MDHEN, CDR2 SYDVKM. The CDR3 bases are TGTGCCAGCCGGGCTTACCCCTACGAGCAGTACTTC. Translation gives CASRAYPYEQYF.

This clone showed up just a few times. V is TRBV28 and J is TRBJ2-1; 9 bases agree with TRBD2. Trimming removed 6 bases from V and 7 bases from J; junction bases left unmatched: 7. The CDR3 has 14 residues. Per germline, CDR1 MDHEN and CDR2 SYDVKM. The CDR3 region has the DNA TGTGCCAGCAGCTGGCGGGAGGGCCGTAATGAGCAGTTCTTC. Translating gives CASSWREGRNEQFF.

This clone was seen a single time. V usage is TRBV18 and J usage is TRBJ1-5; 9 bases align to TRBD1. J lost 7 bases, V lost 4 bases, and 14 bases had no gene match. In germline, CDR1 is KGHSH, CDR2 LQKENI. CDR3 length equals 17 residues. CDR3 sequence reads: CASSQSPPGQGVQPQHF. In nucleotides, the CDR3 is TGTGCCAGCTCACAATCGCCTCCGGGACAGGGAGTCCAGCCCCAGCATTTT.

The chain carries TRBV28 and TRBJ1-3; D is unclear. The germline V gene encodes CDR1 MDHEN and CDR2 SYDVKM. This CDR3 region has 14 residues. The ends were cut back, 3 bases at V and 1 base at J, with 7 bases in the middle. CDR3 sequence reads: CASSFRQSGNTIYF. CDR3 nucleotide sequence: TGTGCCAGCAGTTTCCGGCAGTCTGGAAACACCATATATTTT.

This chain joins TRBV11-3 and TRBJ1-6, with D maybe TRBD1 (6 bases). The CDR3 is made up of 13 amino acids. Germline loops: CDR1 SGHNT, CDR2 YENEEA. Trimming left V 6 bases short and J 10 bases short, with 13 bases between. The CDR3 loop reads CASSSSGDSPLHF. CDR3 bases: TGTGCCAGCAGTAGCTCAGGGGACTCACCCCTCCACTTT.

The chain employs TRBV10-1 and TRBJ2-7; no clear D gene. Germline lookup yields CDR1 WNHNN and CDR2 SYGVQD (reference sequence). CDR3 length equals 12 residues. V was clipped by 0 bases and J by 4 bases, with 4 bases between them. In DNA, the CDR3 is TGCGCCAGCAGTGAGTCGGGGTACGAGCAGTACTTC. Translated: CASSESGYEQYF.

V gene TRBV30 combines with J gene TRBJ1-3; 8 bases agree with TRBD1. This CDR3 comprises 13 residues. V shed 1 base and J 4 bases; nucleotides not matched to a gene: 0. The germline V gene encodes CDR1 GTSNPN and CDR2 SVGIG (reference sequence). The CDR3 protein is CAWSGDRGNTIYF. CDR3 DNA sequence: TGTGCCTGGAGTGGGGACAGGGGAAACACCATATATTTT.

This rearrangement joins TRBV18 to TRBJ2-2; TRBD2 matches at 11 bases. This CDR3 has 16 residues. From germline, CDR1 is KGHSH and CDR2 LQKENI. With 2 bases clipped from V and 5 bases from J, the junction kept 4 bases outside the gene matches. The CDR3 loop is CASSPAGTSGTGELFF. For the CDR3, the DNA is TGTGCCAGCTCACCAGCCGGGACTAGCGGTACCGGGGAGCTGTTTTTT.

The count of this clone is one. This chain connects TRBV19 to TRBJ1-5; possibly TRBD1 for D (6 bases). The germline V gene has CDR1 LNHDA and CDR2 SQIVND (reference sequence). This CDR3 contains 12 residues. V was clipped by 6 bases and J by 5 bases, with 8 bases between them. The CDR3 DNA follows: TGTGCCAGTAGGAAGGGGGATCAGCCCCAGCATTTT. It encodes CASRKGDQPQHF. Filled out from reference TRBV19 and TRBJ1-5, the complete variable domain reads DGGITQSPKYLFRKEGQNVTLSCEQNLNHDAMYWYRQDPGQGLRLIYYSQIVNDFQKGDIAEGYSVSREKKESFPLTVTSAQKNPTAFYLCASRKGDQPQHFGDGTRLSIL.

The chain has TRBV19 and TRBJ2-3, with 10 bases aligning to TRBD1. The J segment lost 4 bases and the V segment lost 5 bases, leaving 9 bases of the junction unmatched. The length of the CDR3 is 16 residues. Germline CDR1 LNHDA, CDR2 SQIVND (reference sequence). The DNA of the CDR3 is TGTGCCAGTAGTTTGGAATCCGGGACAGGGGCAGATACGCAGTATTTT. Protein product: CASSLESGTGADTQYF.

The chain has TRBV7-5 and TRBJ2-7; TRBD2 was called by the table and not checked on the DNA. TRBV7-5 is recorded as a pseudogene. The CDR3 has 13 amino acids. The CDR3 nucleotides read TGTGTCAGAAGCTTACGGGGGTCCGGCGAGCAGTACTTC. Protein sequence: CVRSLRGSGEQYF.

The gene calls are TRBV2 and TRBJ2-2; no definite D call. V was cut by 1 base and J by 0 bases, with 9 bases left in between. The CDR3 runs 16 residues. Germline V CDR1 and CDR2: SNHLY, FYNNEI. CDR3 bases: TGTGCCAGCAGTGAAGTGGCGGCCACGAACACCGGGGAGCTGTTTTTT. Translation gives CASSEVAATNTGELFF.